These 3 T cell receptor beta chains came from one sample sequenced in a study of beta chain features in type 1 diabetes. TCRB transcripts that were expressed got sequenced, as all of the isolated RNA had been reverse transcribed. Sequenced by immunoSEQ multiplex PCR; TCRdb stores in-frame clones only, minus some. The sample records some 44,000 clones, about 51% being singletons. Material for sequencing was Tregs from blood. These receptors were collected from a young woman in good health.

V and J are TRBV28 and TRBJ2-6; D not certain. The ends were cut back, 7 bases at V and 2 bases at J, with 12 bases in the middle. The germline gives CDR1 MDHEN, CDR2 SYDVKM. This CDR3 region has 15 residues. DNA of the CDR3: TGTGCCAGCATTTCTCTACGTCCTGGGGCCAACGTCCTGACTTTC. It translates to CASISLRPGANVLTF.

The chain joins TRBV5-4 to TRBJ2-7; D is possibly TRBD1 (6 bases). The V gene's germline CDR1 is SGHNT and CDR2 YYREEE (reference sequence). This CDR3 is built from 13 residues. V lost 2 bases and J lost 4, with 10 bases in between. The CDR3 sequence: CASSFGGRYEQYF. CDR3 DNA sequence: TGTGCCAGCAGCTTTGGGGGCCGGTACGAGCAGTACTTC.

This clone was observed a handful of times. The chain combines TRBV18 with TRBJ2-1; 9 nucleotides line up with TRBD1. The germline gives CDR1 KGHSH, CDR2 LQKENI. J lost 9 bases, V lost 2 bases, and 5 bases had no gene match. CDR3 size: 14 residues. The CDR3 loop reads CASSPGTGYTEQFF. The CDR3 bases are TGTGCCAGCTCACCAGGGACAGGGTATACTGAGCAGTTCTTC.